This TCR beta chain was obtained from a study of blood T cell repertoires in COVID-19. Overall study context: Sites in the United States, Italy and Spain provided acute and convalescent COVID-19 samples.

Participant-reported clinical history was the basis for cohort assignment. Authors' analysis steps: Reference gene primer amplification yielded estimated nucleated cell counts. Measured with immunoSEQ multiplex PCR; TCRdb has only the in-frame clones, and not every one. V and J calls and clone size are given by that table; D and trimming were obtained from the DNA. The table shows some 140,000 clones, with approximately 84% occurring only once. The CDR3 is 16 residues long. Trimming removed 2 bases at V and 0 bases at J, with 15 bases between. CDR1 and CDR2 (germline): SGHDT, YYEEEE. Sequenced: PBMCs or T cells enriched from blood (not recorded which). The receptor comes from a middle-aged man with acute COVID-19. This chain uses TRBV5-6 with TRBJ2-7; possibly TRBD2 for D (6 bases). This CDR3 is CASSFGGRRDSYEQYF. CDR3 DNA: TGTGCCAGCAGCTTTGGGGGGAGGCGGGACTCCTACGAGCAGTACTTC.